The following is a T cell receptor beta chain sequence with its context. Per the study methods: Using reference gene primer amplification, nucleated cell counts were estimated. This table comes from immunoSEQ multiplex PCR, and its TCRdb copy is limited to in-frame clones, with some not included. V and J calls and clone size are given by that table; D and trimming were obtained from the DNA. The sample lists 40,000 to 55,000 clones; roughly 82% were seen once. The data were obtained in a study of blood T cell repertoires in COVID-19. About the study: Donors in the United States, Italy and Spain gave samples during acute or convalescent COVID-19. The cDNA or gDNA used as material had been derived from T cells, B-cell-depleted T cells, or PBMCs.

CDR1 SNHLY and CDR2 FYNNEI come from the germline V gene. The CDR3 is 14 residues long. The ends lost 6 bases at V and 4 bases at J; junction bases unmatched: 4. This clonotype was obtained from a human donor in a cohort sampled during active COVID-19. What was sequenced was peripheral blood. This chain uses TRBV2 with TRBJ1-4; 8 bases line up with TRBD1. CDR3: CASRTGEVNEKLFF. In DNA form, the CDR3 reads TGTGCCAGCAGGACAGGGGAGGTTAATGAAAAACTGTTTTTT.